These 31 T cell receptor beta chains were sequenced from one sample in a study of T-cell reconstitution after alpha-beta-depleted transplantation in children. A library of TCRbeta sequences, prepared with unique molecular identifiers, was generated. TCRdb fed the PCR reads into MiXCR, producing one record per CDR3 protein. The sample has 190,000 or so distinct CDR3 sequences, around 6.8% seen once. Here the sequenced sample was PBMCs from the stem cell graft donor, taken from the stem cell graft. These receptors originate from a human donor who donated a stem cell graft to a child with Wiskott-Aldrich syndrome.

The chain is built from TRBV10-1 and TRBJ2-1, with a possible D match to TRBD1 (6 bases). Germline values: CDR1 WNHNN, CDR2 SYGVQD (reference sequence). The CDR3 contains 16 residues. The V end was cut by 2 bases, the J end by 1 base, with 12 bases between. The chain's CDR3 is CASSELRGSSYNEQFF. The DNA of the CDR3 is TGCGCCAGCAGTGAGCTCAGGGGATCGTCCTACAATGAGCAGTTCTTC.

This clonotype was seen many times. The J gene is TRBJ2-2, the V gene TRBV4-1, with D perhaps matching TRBD1 (7 bases). The CDR3 covers 16 residues. The V end was cut by 1 base, the J end by 3 bases, with 12 bases between. Germline CDR1 is MGHRA and CDR2 is YSYEKL. The DNA for the CDR3 is TGCGCCAGCAGCCAAGGAGGAGGGGGCTACACCGGGGAGCTGTTTTTT. Translation: CASSQGGGGYTGELFF.

The table lists this clonotype with many counts. The V and J genes are TRBV7-8 and TRBJ2-7; no clear D gene. Trimming pared 4 bases from V and 2 bases from J, leaving 12 bases between. The CDR3 contains 14 residues. Germline values: CDR1 SGHVS, CDR2 FQNEAQ. DNA of the CDR3: TGTGCCAGCAGCTCCTCAAGACAAACCTACGAGCAGTACTTC. Translating gives CASSSSRQTYEQYF.

This clonotype was seen many times. This chain connects TRBV24-1 to TRBJ2-7; maybe TRBD2 (5 bases). V dropped 2 bases and J dropped 5 bases, with 6 bases sitting between them. CDR3 length: 12 residues. Germline values: CDR1 KGHDR, CDR2 SFDVKD. The CDR3 sequence: CATSDSGNEQYF. The CDR3 region has the DNA TGTGCCACCAGTGATTCGGGAAACGAGCAGTACTTC.

This clonotype was seen many times. This chain joins TRBV7-9 and TRBJ2-7, with D perhaps given as TRBD1 or TRBD2 (5 bases each). V shed 3 bases and J shed 0 bases, with 9 bases lying between them. Germline V gene lookup returns CDR1 SEHNR and CDR2 FQNEAQ (reference sequence). CDR3 length: 14 residues. This CDR3 reads CASSFGTVSYEQYF. CDR3 nucleotide sequence: TGTGCCAGCAGCTTCGGGACGGTCTCCTACGAGCAGTACTTC.

This clonotype was counted many times. The CDR3 DNA reads TGCGCCAGCAGCCGGTCGCGGGATGAGCAGTTCTTC. Protein product: CASSRSRDEQFF. V is TRBV5-1 and J is TRBJ2-1; tentatively, D is TRBD2 (5 bases). CDR1 and CDR2 (germline): SGHRS, YFSETQ. This CDR3 comprises 12 residues. V gave up 4 bases and J gave up 8 bases, with 10 bases separating them.

This clonotype appeared many times. The V call is TRBV6-2 or TRBV6-3, the J call TRBJ2-1; tentative D call: TRBD2 (6 bases). This CDR3 comprises 15 residues. Germline V gene sequence: CDR1 MNHEY, CDR2 SVGEGT. V shed 0 bases and J shed 9 bases, with 15 bases lying between them. The CDR3 nucleotides are TGTGCCAGCAGTTACTCCCCTATACTAGCTAGTGAGCAGTTCTTC. As protein: CASSYSPILASEQFF.

This clonotype was seen a few times. This chain joins TRBV5-1 and TRBJ2-7; D remains ambiguous. The CDR3 sequence is 13 residues long. Germline V gene lookup returns CDR1 SGHRS and CDR2 YFSETQ. V was trimmed by 5 bases and J by 7 bases, leaving 16 bases between them. The CDR3 is CASRLTFEEEQYF. CDR3 DNA sequence: TGCGCCAGCAGGTTGACGTTCGAGGAAGAGCAGTACTTC.

This clonotype was seen a handful of times. The V call is TRBV30, the J call TRBJ2-3, with 9 bases lining up with TRBD1. The J segment lost 1 base and the V segment lost 6 bases, leaving 11 bases of the junction unmatched. The CDR3 extends over 16 amino acids. Germline CDR1 is GTSNPN and CDR2 is SVGIG (reference sequence). The CDR3 region has the DNA TGTGCCTGTGAACCGGGGACAGGGAGCGGCACAGATACGCAGTATTTT. Its translation: CACEPGTGSGTDTQYF.

This clonotype was seen many times. The chain has TRBV7-2 and TRBJ2-7; D remains ambiguous. Trimming took off 5 bases at V and 3 bases at J, with 11 bases between the two ends. Germline values: CDR1 SGHTA, CDR2 FQGNSA. CDR3 length: 13 amino acids. The CDR3 DNA follows: TGTGCCAGCAGCATACCCAACAGCTACGAGCAGTACTTC. Translated, it gives CASSIPNSYEQYF.

At least ten counts were recorded for this clonotype. V usage is TRBV5-1 and J usage is TRBJ2-1; D might be TRBD1 (6 bases). The germline CDR1 and CDR2 sequences are SGHRS and YFSETQ. There are 15 residues in the CDR3. V was shortened by 2 bases and J by 0 bases, with 9 bases between the two germline ends. The CDR3 loop reads CASSLDRSSYNEQFF. The CDR3 DNA sequence: TGCGCCAGCAGCTTAGACAGGAGCTCCTACAATGAGCAGTTCTTC.

This clonotype was seen only a few times. The J gene is TRBJ1-2, the V gene TRBV24-1, with D unresolved. V lost 0 bases to trimming and J lost 7 bases, with 11 bases between them. Germline V CDR1 and CDR2: KGHDR, SFDVKD. The CDR3 sequence is 14 residues long. In DNA form, the CDR3 reads TGTGCCACCAGTGATTTGAGGTCCAACGCTGGCTACACCTTC. It is translated as CATSDLRSNAGYTF.

The CDR3 region has the DNA TGTGCCATCAGTGAAGTCGGGGCTTCCTTTATGAGGTACTTC. Translation gives CAISEVGASFMRYF. The rearrangement uses TRBV10-3 and TRBJ2-7; possibly TRBD1 or TRBD2 for D (5 bases each). V was clipped by 3 bases and J by 12 bases, with 21 bases between them. This CDR3 region has 14 residues. Per germline, CDR1 ENHRY and CDR2 SYGVKD.

This clonotype was seen ten or more times. At one of its ends the junction is not consistent with the germline gene, which may arise from a read error. The V and J genes are TRBV4-1 and TRBJ1-3; 7 nucleotides line up with TRBD1. Germline V gives CDR1 MGHRA, CDR2 YSYEKL. CDR3 length: 14 residues. The CDR3 loop reads CASSQDISDRAVNF. Written as DNA, the CDR3 is TGCGCCAGCAGCCAAGATATTAGCGACAGGGCTGTGAATTTT.

In its sample, this clonotype was seen many times. This chain uses TRBV5-1 with TRBJ2-7, with D possibly being TRBD1 or TRBD2 (5 bases each). V lost 5 bases and J 5 bases, leaving 17 bases between the germline ends. This CDR3 comprises 14 residues. Germline V CDR1 and CDR2: SGHRS, YFSETQ. CDR3 coding DNA: TGCGCCAGCAGTGCGACTACTCGGGGCGACGAGCAGTACTTC. This codes for CASSATTRGDEQYF.

This clonotype was counted many times. V usage is TRBV4-2 and J usage is TRBJ2-7; D remains ambiguous. Deletions cut 1 base from V and 6 bases from J, with 19 bases between. CDR3 length: 16 residues. The germline gives CDR1 LGHNA, CDR2 YNFKEQ. As DNA, the CDR3 is TGTGCCAGCAGCCAAGTGGGAAAATGGCAGGATTCCGAGCAGTACTTC. Translated: CASSQVGKWQDSEQYF.

At least ten counts were recorded for this clonotype. This rearrangement joins TRBV5-1 to TRBJ2-1; D not resolved. Trimming took 5 bases from V and 4 from J, leaving 13 bases between them. The length of the CDR3 is 14 residues. The germline CDR1 and CDR2 sequences are SGHRS and YFSETQ. CDR3 in amino acids: CASSSIARYNEQFF. The DNA for the CDR3 is TGCGCCAGCAGTTCGATAGCCAGGTACAATGAGCAGTTCTTC.

The chain recombines TRBV6-1 with TRBJ2-7; TRBD2 is a possible D gene (6 bases). The CDR3 length is 14 residues. Between the trimmed V and J ends, which lost 7 bases and 3 bases, there was a span of 16 bases. CDR1 is MNHNS and CDR2 is SASEGT in the germline V gene. The CDR3 DNA follows: TGTGCCAGCATGGGCGGGACGGAGATCTACGAGCAGTACTTC. Its protein product is CASMGGTEIYEQYF.

This clonotype was counted ten times or more. This chain uses TRBV7-2 with TRBJ1-5; D uncertain. Germline lookup yields CDR1 SGHTA and CDR2 FQGNSA. V was cut by 3 bases and J by 4 bases, with 10 bases left in between. This CDR3 spans 14 amino acids. CDR3 loop: CASSFNPGNQPQHF. CDR3 bases: TGTGCCAGCAGCTTCAATCCGGGAAATCAGCCCCAGCATTTT. The entire variable domain, with the rest obtained from reference TRBV7-2 and TRBJ1-5, is as follows: GAGVSQSPSNKVTEKGKDVELRCDPISGHTALYWYRQSLGQGLEFLIYFQGNSAPDKSGLPSDRFSAERTGGSVSTLTIQRTQQEDSAVYLCASSFNPGNQPQHFGDGTRLSIL.

In its sample, this clonotype was seen many times. V usage is TRBV24-1 and J usage is TRBJ2-7; D may be TRBD2 (5 bases). V lost 4 bases and J 9 bases, leaving 15 bases between the germline ends. CDR3 length: 13 amino acids. CDR1 is KGHDR, CDR2 SFDVKD, per germline. The CDR3, as DNA: TGTGCCACCAGTGAAAGCGGCATCCTCGCGCAGTACTTC. This gives the protein CATSESGILAQYF.

This rearrangement joins TRBV4-3 to TRBJ1-5; D is perhaps TRBD1 (6 bases). V lost 0 bases and J lost 5, with 14 bases in between. This CDR3 is built from 16 residues. Per the germline V gene, CDR1 is LGHNA and CDR2 is YSLEER. The CDR3 protein is CASSQDFGQNYQPQHF. The CDR3 region has the DNA TGCGCCAGCAGCCAAGATTTCGGACAGAATTATCAGCCCCAGCATTTT.

Many counts were recorded for this clonotype. The chain has TRBV6-2 or TRBV6-3 and TRBJ2-7, with 11 bases aligning to TRBD2. The CDR3 runs 14 residues. Germline V gives CDR1 MNHEY, CDR2 SVGEGT. The V segment lost 10 bases and the J segment 5 bases; nucleotides outside the gene matches: 10. CDR3 sequence (DNA): TGTGCCACTTTGTTAGCGGGAGGGCTTCACGAGCAGTACTTC. It codes for CATLLAGGLHEQYF.

V and J are TRBV6-1 and TRBJ1-2; maybe TRBD1 (5 bases). The CDR3 length is 13 residues. Germline CDR1 reads MNHNS; CDR2 reads SASEGT. With 6 bases removed from V and 8 bases from J, the gap between germline ends came to 16 bases. CDR3 coding DNA: TGTGCCAGCAGCCCTGCAGGGACGTGGGGCTACACCTTC. This translates into CASSPAGTWGYTF.

This clonotype was seen many times. The chain uses TRBV12-3 or TRBV12-4 and TRBJ2-2, with TRBD2 matching over 15 bases. This CDR3 is 15 amino acids long. Losses at the gene ends were 6 bases for V and 12 bases for J; bases not matched to a gene: 8. CDR3 DNA: TGTGCCAGCAGACCCGGACTAGCGGGGGGGCCGAAGCTGTTTTTT. Its translation is CASRPGLAGGPKLFF.

This clonotype was recorded a few times. The chain links TRBV18 to TRBJ1-1; 8 nucleotides match TRBD1. This CDR3 is 16 amino acids long. Germline V lookup: CDR1 KGHSH, CDR2 LQKENI. Trimming at V came to 2 bases and at J to 1 base, leaving 6 bases not matched to a gene. CDR3 nucleotides: TGTGCCAGCTCACCATTTGTTACAGGGGGGAACACTGAAGCTTTCTTT. Encoded protein: CASSPFVTGGNTEAFF.

This clonotype was picked up many times. The V gene is TRBV5-1, the J gene TRBJ2-7; no clear D. Trimming shortened V by 4 bases and J by 2 bases, and 13 bases separated the two germline ends. CDR1 is SGHRS, CDR2 YFSETQ, per germline. The CDR3 length is 14 residues. In DNA form, the CDR3 reads TGCGCCAGCAGCGGCGGACGGACCCCCTACGAGCAGTACTTC. Its translation: CASSGGRTPYEQYF.

This clonotype was picked up many times. The chain employs TRBV6-1 and TRBJ1-2; 9 positions match TRBD1. Germline values: CDR1 MNHNS, CDR2 SASEGT. The CDR3 loop spans 14 amino acids. V was pared by 4 bases and J by 7 bases, with 7 bases of the junction left unmatched. The CDR3 sequence: CASSARDRVSGYTF. CDR3 nucleotide sequence: TGTGCCAGCAGTGCTCGGGACAGGGTCTCTGGCTACACCTTC.

The V call is TRBV7-9, the J call TRBJ1-2; D unclear. From germline, CDR1 is SEHNR and CDR2 FQNEAQ (reference sequence). This CDR3 is 15 amino acids long. V was cut by 3 bases and J by 2 bases, with 13 bases left in between. The CDR3 region is CASSFERPHNYGYTF. The CDR3 DNA reads as TGTGCCAGCAGCTTCGAGCGGCCCCACAACTATGGCTACACCTTC.

This clonotype was seen a few times. V and J are TRBV12-3 or TRBV12-4 and TRBJ2-5; 15 bases fit TRBD2. Trimming removed 6 bases from V and 4 bases from J; junction bases left unmatched: 12. The CDR3 is 18 residues long. In DNA form, the CDR3 reads TGTGCCAGCAGCCCTGCGGGACTAGCGGGGGGTGGAGGAGAGACCCAGTACTTC. This encodes CASSPAGLAGGGGETQYF.

This clonotype turned up a few times. This chain connects TRBV12-3 or TRBV12-4 to TRBJ2-3; 11 bases line up with TRBD2. Trimming cost V 4 bases and J 4 bases; bases outside gene matches: 4. The CDR3 contains 15 residues. The CDR3 spells CASSSLAGVPDTQYF. The CDR3, as DNA: TGTGCCAGCAGTTCACTAGCGGGAGTTCCAGATACGCAGTATTTT.

There are many counts of this clonotype. The chain combines TRBV20-1 with TRBJ2-5, with D perhaps TRBD1 (6 bases). The CDR3 totals 14 residues. From germline, CDR1 is DFQATT and CDR2 SNEGSKA (reference sequence). V was pared by 0 bases and J by 5 bases, with 13 bases between. The CDR3 nucleotides read TGCAGTGCTAGAGATCGCCAGGGGTTCGAGACCCAGTACTTC. Its translation is CSARDRQGFETQYF.